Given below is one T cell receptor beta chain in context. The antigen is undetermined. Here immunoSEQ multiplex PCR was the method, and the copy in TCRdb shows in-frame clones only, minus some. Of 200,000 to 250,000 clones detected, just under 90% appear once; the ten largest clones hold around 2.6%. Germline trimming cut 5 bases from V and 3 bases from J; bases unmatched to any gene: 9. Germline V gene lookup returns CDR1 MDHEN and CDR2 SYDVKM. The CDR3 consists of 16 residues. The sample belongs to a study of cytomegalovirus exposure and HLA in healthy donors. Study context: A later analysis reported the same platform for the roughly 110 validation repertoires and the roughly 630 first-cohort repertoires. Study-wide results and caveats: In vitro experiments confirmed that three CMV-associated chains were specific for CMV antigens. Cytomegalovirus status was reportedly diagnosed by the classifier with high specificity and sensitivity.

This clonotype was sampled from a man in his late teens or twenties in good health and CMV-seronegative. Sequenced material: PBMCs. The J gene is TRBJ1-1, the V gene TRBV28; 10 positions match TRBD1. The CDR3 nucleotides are TGTGCCAGCAGTCCAACGGACAGGGGGACTTACACTGAAGCTTTCTTT. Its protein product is CASSPTDRGTYTEAFF.